Presented here are 5 T cell receptor beta chains from one specimen sequenced in a study of OX40 agonist ivuxolimab in advanced cancers. Assay: immunoSEQ multiplex PCR; the TCRdb copy retains only in-frame clones and omits some. The repertoire has approximately 18,000 clones, around 80% of them found once; the top ten carry 28%. Here the sequenced sample was CD4+ or CD8+ T cells sorted from blood, taken in a trial of the OX40 agonist ivuxolimab. The receptors were sampled from an adult with an advanced solid tumor such as melanoma, head and neck, liver or kidney cancer.

The chain joins TRBV7-6 to TRBJ1-1, with 7 bases that match TRBD1. V lost 5 bases to trimming and J lost 4 bases; unmatched junction nucleotides: 13. CDR3 length equals 16 residues. Per germline, CDR1 SGHVS and CDR2 FNYEAQ. CDR3 DNA: TGTGCCAGCAGCCCTCCCTGGGAACACAGGGGCACTGAAGCTTTCTTT. Its translation is CASSPPWEHRGTEAFF. Based on the CDR3 plus reference TRBV7-6 and TRBJ1-1, the full variable domain is GAGVSQSPRYKVTKRGQDVALRCDPISGHVSLYWYRQALGQGPEFLTYFNYEAQQDKSGLPNDRFSAERPEGSISTLTIQRTEQRDSAMYRCASSPPWEHRGTEAFFGQGTRLTVV.

V and J are TRBV15 and TRBJ1-5, with 10 bases identical to TRBD1. The CDR3 loop spans 15 amino acids. Trimming took 4 bases from V and 5 from J; bases not matched to a gene: 5. CDR1 and CDR2 (germline): LNHNV, YYDKDF (reference sequence). The CDR3 DNA reads TGTGCCACCAGCACCGGGACAGGGGACTATCAGCCCCAGCATTTT. It encodes CATSTGTGDYQPQHF.

This clone showed up just a few times. The V gene is TRBV19, the J gene TRBJ1-1; D remains unclear. Trimming pared 1 base from V and 8 bases from J, leaving 8 bases between. Germline CDR1 and CDR2: LNHDA and SQIVND (reference sequence). The CDR3 has 12 residues. Here the CDR3 DNA reads TGTGCCAGTAGTATAGGAGCTTGGGAAGCTTTCTTT. It codes for CASSIGAWEAFF.

The chain has TRBV7-2 and TRBJ2-5; D gene unclear. This CDR3 region has 14 residues. The germline CDR1 and CDR2 sequences are SGHTA and FQGNSA. Trimming stripped 4 bases from V and 0 bases from J, with 9 bases between. The CDR3 nucleotides are TGTGCCAGCAGCTCGATGCTTTACCAAGAGACCCAGTACTTC. Translation: CASSSMLYQETQYF.

This clone qualifies as medium-sized (0.01 to 0.1%). Here the CDR3 reads CASSPRGTGQADEKLFF. CDR3 coding DNA: TGTGCCAGTAGTCCCCGTGGAACGGGACAGGCGGATGAAAAACTGTTTTTT. J is TRBJ1-4 and V is TRBV19; 8 bases match TRBD1. The CDR3 is made up of 17 amino acids. The germline CDR1 and CDR2 sequences are LNHDA and SQIVND (reference sequence). J lost 6 bases, V lost 5 bases, and 14 bases had no gene match.